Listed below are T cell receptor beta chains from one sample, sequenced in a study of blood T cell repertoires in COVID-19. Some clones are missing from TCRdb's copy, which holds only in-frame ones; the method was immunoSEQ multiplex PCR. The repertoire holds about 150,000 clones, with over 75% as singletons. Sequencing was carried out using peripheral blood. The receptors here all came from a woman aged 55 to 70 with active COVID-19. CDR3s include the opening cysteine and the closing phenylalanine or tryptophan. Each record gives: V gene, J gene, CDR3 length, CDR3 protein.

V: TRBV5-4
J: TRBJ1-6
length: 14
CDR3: CASSLSGAGSPLHF

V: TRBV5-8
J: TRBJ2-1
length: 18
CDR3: CASSRSRKLAGARGEQFF

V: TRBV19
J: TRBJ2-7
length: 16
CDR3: CASTPRRGGRASEQYF

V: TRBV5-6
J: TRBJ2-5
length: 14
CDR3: CASSLTGDRETQYF

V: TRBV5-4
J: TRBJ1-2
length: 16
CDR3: CASSRTGTGPLYGYTF

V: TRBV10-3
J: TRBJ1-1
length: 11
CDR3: CATQGGTEAFF

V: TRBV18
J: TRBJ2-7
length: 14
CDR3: CASSPTQGEGEQYF

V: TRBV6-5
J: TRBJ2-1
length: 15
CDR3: CASRIADSSYNEQFF

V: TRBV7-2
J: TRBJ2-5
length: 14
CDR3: CASIKTGGFETQYF

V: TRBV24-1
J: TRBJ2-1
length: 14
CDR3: CANRGTSGVNEQFF

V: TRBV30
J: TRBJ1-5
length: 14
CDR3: CAWSRGSANQPQHF

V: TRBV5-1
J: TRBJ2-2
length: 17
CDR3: CASSLALGTRIPGELFF

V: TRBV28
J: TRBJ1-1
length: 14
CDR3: CASSLPREVAEAFF

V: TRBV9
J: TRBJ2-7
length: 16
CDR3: CASSVAASGPSYEQYF

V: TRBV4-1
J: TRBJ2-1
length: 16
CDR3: CASSQAGAGVRNEQFF

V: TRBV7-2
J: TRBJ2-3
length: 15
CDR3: CASRLGLAGVDTQYF

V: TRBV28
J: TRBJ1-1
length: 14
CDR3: CASSLGQRNTEAFF

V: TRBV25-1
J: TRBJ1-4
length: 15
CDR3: CASSEYWTVNEKLFF

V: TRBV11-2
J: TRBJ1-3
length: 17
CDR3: CASSPRRGPLSGNTIYF

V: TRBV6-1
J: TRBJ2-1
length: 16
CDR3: CASSDSPRVSYNEQFF

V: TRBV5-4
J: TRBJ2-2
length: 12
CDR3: CASSFTKGELFF

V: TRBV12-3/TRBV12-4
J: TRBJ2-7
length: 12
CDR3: CASSLNRYEQYF

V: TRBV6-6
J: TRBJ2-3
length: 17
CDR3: CASSPRGAGGHTDTQYF

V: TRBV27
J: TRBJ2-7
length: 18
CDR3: CASTPLRLAGGRRDEQYF

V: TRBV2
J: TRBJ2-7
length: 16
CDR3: CASSVIGTGGPYEQYF

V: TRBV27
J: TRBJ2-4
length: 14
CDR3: CASSRTGGQNIQYF

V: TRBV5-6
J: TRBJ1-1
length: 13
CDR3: CASSRLEDTEAFF

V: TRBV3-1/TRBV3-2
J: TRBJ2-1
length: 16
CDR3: CASSLKGGLAGEGQFF

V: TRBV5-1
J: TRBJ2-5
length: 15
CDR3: CASSLEPEGPGTQYF

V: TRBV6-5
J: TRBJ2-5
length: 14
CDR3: CASFLAGDQETQYF

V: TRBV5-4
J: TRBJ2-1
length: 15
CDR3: CASSSISATYNEQFF

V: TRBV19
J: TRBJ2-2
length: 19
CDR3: CASSTTPWRGEGITWELFF

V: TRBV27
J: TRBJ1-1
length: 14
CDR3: CASSPPRRTERAFF

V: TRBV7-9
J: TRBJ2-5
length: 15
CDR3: CASSPGTGGPETQYF

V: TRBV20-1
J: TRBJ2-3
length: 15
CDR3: CSASVTSGWTDTQYF

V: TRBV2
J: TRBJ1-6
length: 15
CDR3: CASSEERRWNSPLHF

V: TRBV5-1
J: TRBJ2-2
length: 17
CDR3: CASSVSGTGVYTGELFF

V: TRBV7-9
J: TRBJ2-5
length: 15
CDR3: CASRGVGPARETQYF

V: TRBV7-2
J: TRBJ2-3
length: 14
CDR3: CASSPSGGTDTQYF

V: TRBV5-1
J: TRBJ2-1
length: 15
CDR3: CASSLAPGQGKEQFF

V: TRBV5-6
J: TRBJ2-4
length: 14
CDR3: CASSFPTGGNIQYF

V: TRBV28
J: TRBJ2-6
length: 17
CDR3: CASSVSQGRSGANVLTF

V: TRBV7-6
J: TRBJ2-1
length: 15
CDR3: CASSPLVGSYNEQFF

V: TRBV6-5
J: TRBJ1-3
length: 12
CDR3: CASGGRGNTIYF

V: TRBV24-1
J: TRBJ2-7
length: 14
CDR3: CATTPRTGVYEQYF